This is a list of T cell receptor beta chains from one sample in a study of cytomegalovirus exposure and HLA in healthy donors. The table came from immunoSEQ multiplex PCR; TCRdb's copy has only in-frame clones and leaves some out. This sample carries just over 200,000 clones, almost 70% of them seen once, and the ten largest clones take 2.6%. Sequencing used PBMCs. All receptors come from a man aged 35 to 55 in good health and CMV-seropositive. The CDR3 runs from the conserved cysteine through the conserved F or W. D genes are given only for firm matches. Some rows have no size entry. The others give once, few or many, or a class for an expanded clone.

-	TRBV15	-	TRBJ2-5	TGTGCCACCAGCAGAGGGAGAAGATTAGAGACCCAGTACTTC	CATSRGRRLETQYF
-	TRBV19	-	TRBJ1-5	TGTGCCAGTACCCGCAGGGGCGGCTTTCAGCCCCAGCATTTT	CASTRRGGFQPQHF
-	TRBV28	-	TRBJ2-7	TGTGCCAGCAGTACCAGGGTATCGGAGCAGTACTTC	CASSTRVSEQYF
TRBD1	TRBV7-2	-	TRBJ1-2	TGTGCCAGCAGCTTCACTAGCCCGGACAGGGAAAATGGCTACACCTTC	CASSFTSPDRENGYTF
-	TRBV5-1	-	TRBJ1-3	TGCGCCAGCAGCCCTGGGGGGAACTCTGGAAACACCATATATTTT	CASSPGGNSGNTIYF
-	TRBV11-2	once	TRBJ1-1	TGTGCCGGGGGATGGAGGAGGGGAACTGAAGCTTTCTTT	CAGGWRRGTEAFF
-	TRBV7-8	-	TRBJ2-2	TGTGCCAGCAGCTTGGCCGCCCGCGGGGGCCGTAGCACCGGGGAGCTGTTTTTT	CASSLAARGGRSTGELFF
-	TRBV27	few	TRBJ1-2	TGTGCCAGCAGAGAACTTTCAGGGCGACAGAGTGAAGGCTACACCTTC	CASRELSGRQSEGYTF
-	TRBV28	-	TRBJ2-7	TGTGCCAGCAGTTCGGGCAGGGGCCCATACGAGCAGTACTTC	CASSSGRGPYEQYF
TRBD1	TRBV19	-	TRBJ2-7	TGTGCCAGTAGTATCGACAGGGGCTACGAGCAGTACTTC	CASSIDRGYEQYF
TRBD1	TRBV6-5	-	TRBJ1-2	TGTGCCAGCAGTTACCCCAGACAGGGGAACTATGGCTACACCTTC	CASSYPRQGNYGYTF
-	TRBV7-8	once	TRBJ2-5	TGTGCCAGCAGCTTAGACGGTCAAGAGACCCAGTACTTC	CASSLDGQETQYF
-	TRBV7-6	once	TRBJ2-7	TGTGCCAGCAGGGGGCTAACGTACGAGCAGTACTTC	CASRGLTYEQYF
TRBD2	TRBV27	few	TRBJ2-7	TGTGCCAGCAGTAACATAGCGGGGGGGCCGTACGAGCAGTACTTC	CASSNIAGGPYEQYF
TRBD1	TRBV11-1	-	TRBJ1-6	TGTGCCAGCAGCTTCGGGGACAGACGTTCACCCCTCCACTTT	CASSFGDRRSPLHF
-	TRBV9	-	TRBJ2-3	TGTGCCAGCAGCGTAGAGGCGGAGGGCGGGAATACGCAGTATTTT	CASSVEAEGGNTQYF
TRBD1	TRBV11-2	-	TRBJ2-1	TGTGCCAGCAGCTTAGTGCCTGCAGGGGGCCAAGTAGATGAGCAGTTCTTC	CASSLVPAGGQVDEQFF
-	TRBV28	-	TRBJ1-1	TGTGCCAGCTCCCGGACGGCGACGGGAACTGAAGCTTTCTTT	CASSRTATGTEAFF
-	TRBV2	-	TRBJ1-2	TGTGCCAGCAGTGAAGAGGGGGTGCGCTCTTTCTATGGCTACACCTTC	CASSEEGVRSFYGYTF
-	TRBV28	-	TRBJ1-4	TGTGCCAGCAGTTTAGCGGGGAAAAAGGGGGAAAAACTGTTTTTT	CASSLAGKKGEKLFF
TRBD1	TRBV7-2	-	TRBJ1-6	TGTGCCAGCAGCCCCCCGGGACAGGAGCATTCACCCCTCCACTTT	CASSPPGQEHSPLHF
TRBD1	TRBV7-6	-	TRBJ1-5	TGTGCCAGCAGCGCCGCTGGGACAGGGAAAGAGCCCCAGCATTTT	CASSAAGTGKEPQHF
-	TRBV5-1	-	TRBJ2-1	TGCGCCAGCAGCTTGGGGCCGGGTGAAGGGGGGGATGAGCAGTTCTTC	CASSLGPGEGGDEQFF